The 20 T cell receptor beta chains presented below share a single source sample, sequenced in a study of T cells in Graves' hyperthyroidism and ophthalmopathy. TCR beta CDR3 region amplification was performed from RNA transcripts. The study used the HTBI primer set for a first-round RT-PCR of the TCR CDR3. TCRdb re-called the multiplex PCR reads with MiXCR, one entry per CDR3 protein. The data contain over 200,000 distinct CDR3 sequences, approximately 15% of them singletons. What was sequenced was blood. Receptor source: a woman between 40 and 55 years old with Graves' hyperthyroidism that later progressed to Graves' ophthalmopathy.

The sample holds many counts of this clonotype. This rearrangement joins TRBV28 to TRBJ1-5; perhaps TRBD1 as D (5 bases). The ends were cut back, 4 bases at V and 8 bases at J, with 6 bases in the middle. The CDR3 consists of 11 residues. The germline V gene encodes CDR1 MDHEN and CDR2 SYDVKM. In nucleotides, the CDR3 is TGTGCCAGCAGTTCGGACAAGCCCCAGCATTTT. Translating it yields CASSSDKPQHF.

This clonotype was recorded at least ten times. J is TRBJ2-1 and V is TRBV24-1; 11 bases fit TRBD2. Germline V lookup: CDR1 KGHDR, CDR2 SFDVKD. Trimming cost V 9 bases and J 7 bases; bases outside gene matches: 19. The CDR3 runs to 18 residues. CDR3 DNA sequence: TGTGCCACCGGACGCTCGACCGTAGCGGGAGGGCCTCGGAATGAGCAGTTCTTC. As protein: CATGRSTVAGGPRNEQFF.

The V and J genes are TRBV7-9 and TRBJ2-3, with 9 bases identical to TRBD2. This CDR3 comprises 18 residues. In germline, CDR1 is SEHNR, CDR2 FQNEAQ (reference sequence). Losses at the gene ends were 5 bases for V and 1 base for J; bases not matched to a gene: 13. The CDR3 spells CASSVVSGSRKGTDTQYF. As DNA, the CDR3 is TGTGCCAGCAGCGTCGTTAGCGGGAGCAGGAAGGGCACAGATACGCAGTATTTT.

This clonotype was seen repeatedly, ten times or more. The rearrangement joins TRBV6-1 to TRBJ2-3, with D perhaps matching TRBD1 or TRBD2 (6 bases each). The V end was cut by 6 bases, the J end by 2 bases, with 21 bases between. The CDR3 contains 17 residues. The germline V gene has CDR1 MNHNS and CDR2 SASEGT. The DNA for the CDR3 is TGTGCCAGCAGACAAAGTCAGGGGAGGAGATACACAGATACGCAGTATTTT. It yields the protein CASRQSQGRRYTDTQYF.

The table lists this clonotype with many counts. This chain joins TRBV7-6 and TRBJ2-1; 7 bases are shared with TRBD2. The CDR3 sequence is 16 residues long. In germline, CDR1 is SGHVS, CDR2 FNYEAQ. V was clipped by 2 bases and J by 7 bases; unmatched bases: 11. The CDR3 spells CASSLRSRRGSNEQFF. In nucleotides, the CDR3 is TGTGCCAGCAGCTTACGGAGCAGGCGGGGGAGTAATGAGCAGTTCTTC.

DNA of the CDR3: TGTGCCAGCAGGCTTATGGCCGGGACAGAGTATGGCTACACCTTC. Translating it yields CASRLMAGTEYGYTF. V and J are TRBV27 and TRBJ1-2; 7 nucleotides agree with TRBD1. This CDR3 spans 15 amino acids. Per germline, CDR1 MNHEY and CDR2 SMNVEV (reference sequence). Trimming took 6 bases from V and 5 from J; bases not matched to a gene: 12.

This clonotype occurred many times. The chain carries TRBV20-1 and TRBJ2-5; D may be TRBD1 (6 bases). Per the germline V gene, CDR1 is DFQATT and CDR2 is SNEGSKA (reference sequence). V gave up 3 bases and J gave up 5 bases, with 22 bases separating them. The CDR3 extends over 16 amino acids. The CDR3 region has the DNA TGCAGTGCTAGTCCCCGAAGGGCCAGGGGTAGGGAGACCCAGTACTTC. It yields the protein CSASPRRARGRETQYF.

This clonotype has a count of ten or more. CDR3 residues: CASSLSGDRVLGEQFF. Written as DNA, the CDR3 is TGTGCCAGCAGTTTATCCGGGGACAGGGTATTAGGTGAGCAGTTCTTC. The rearrangement joins TRBV27 to TRBJ2-1, with 9 positions matching TRBD1. Per the germline V gene, CDR1 is MNHEY and CDR2 is SMNVEV (reference sequence). The length of the CDR3 is 16 residues. Unmatched junction bases numbered 9, after V lost 0 bases and J lost 9 bases.

This clonotype was seen repeatedly, ten times or more. The chain couples TRBV30 to TRBJ1-5, with TRBD1 matching 11 bases. The CDR3 is 14 amino acids. The V gene end was trimmed by 2 bases and the J gene end by 7 bases; junction bases not matched to a gene: 4. From germline, CDR1 is GTSNPN and CDR2 SVGIG (reference sequence). This CDR3 is CAWSLGQGDQPQHF. The CDR3 DNA sequence: TGTGCCTGGAGTTTGGGACAGGGGGACCAGCCCCAGCATTTT.

Ten or more counts support this clonotype. This rearrangement joins TRBV28 to TRBJ2-3, with D hard to call. CDR1 MDHEN and CDR2 SYDVKM come from the germline V gene. Trimming stripped 0 bases from V and 0 bases from J, with 7 bases between. This CDR3 has 15 amino acids. CDR3 protein: CASSLWAASTDTQYF. The CDR3 nucleotides read TGTGCCAGCAGTTTATGGGCGGCTAGCACAGATACGCAGTATTTT.

Worth noting for this clonotype: Being one base from a much bigger clone, this may be a read error. The J gene is TRBJ2-3, the V gene TRBV6-2 or TRBV6-3, with 9 bases fitting TRBD2. The CDR3 has 15 residues. From germline, CDR1 is MNHEY and CDR2 SVGEGT. The CDR3 loop is CVSSSRGRGTDTQYF. Written as DNA, the CDR3 is TGTGTCAGCAGTTCGCGCGGGAGGGGTACAGATACGCAGTATTTT.

This clonotype was detected many times. The rearrangement joins TRBV27 to TRBJ2-1; D is possibly TRBD2 (5 bases). This CDR3 comprises 15 residues. Trimming pared 5 bases from V and 0 bases from J, leaving 11 bases between. The germline CDR1 and CDR2 sequences are MNHEY and SMNVEV (reference sequence). The CDR3 coding sequence is TGTGCCAGCAGTCCAGTCGCGGGCTCCTACAATGAGCAGTTCTTC. Its protein product is CASSPVAGSYNEQFF.

This clonotype was seen ten or more times. V and J are TRBV6-6 and TRBJ1-1; no clear D gene. This CDR3 contains 15 residues. CDR1 and CDR2 (germline): MNHNY, SVGAGI (reference sequence). Trimming removed 2 bases at V and 0 bases at J, with 10 bases between. CDR3 region: CASSYDPSMNTEAFF. The CDR3, as DNA: TGTGCCAGCAGTTACGATCCCAGCATGAACACTGAAGCTTTCTTT.

The rearrangement uses TRBV28 and TRBJ1-5, with 7 bases identical to TRBD1. J lost 6 bases, V lost 6 bases, and 11 bases had no gene match. Germline V gene sequence: CDR1 MDHEN, CDR2 SYDVKM. The CDR3 is made up of 15 amino acids. The CDR3 sequence is CASRNRGPVSQPQHF. For the CDR3, the DNA is TGTGCCAGCAGGAACAGGGGACCAGTAAGTCAGCCCCAGCATTTT.

The genes are TRBV28 and TRBJ2-1; D may be TRBD1 (6 bases). This CDR3 has 14 amino acids. The V and J ends lost 6 bases and 8 bases respectively, with 17 bases between them. Germline CDR1 reads MDHEN; CDR2 reads SYDVKM. DNA for the CDR3: TGTGCCAGCAGCCGCCGGGACAAGTACGATGAGCAGTTCTTC. Protein product: CASSRRDKYDEQFF.

V usage is TRBV5-1 and J usage is TRBJ1-5; 10 nucleotides match TRBD1. The J segment lost 7 bases and the V segment lost 4 bases, leaving 8 bases of the junction unmatched. Germline V gene sequence: CDR1 SGHRS, CDR2 YFSETQ. The CDR3 runs 15 residues. The CDR3 sequence: CASSLGQGIRQPQHF. As DNA, the CDR3 is TGCGCCAGCAGCCTGGGACAGGGGATCCGGCAGCCCCAGCATTTT.

This clonotype was observed at least ten times. V usage is TRBV29-1 and J usage is TRBJ2-3, with D uncertain. The germline CDR1 and CDR2 sequences are SQVTM and ANQGSEA. The V and J ends lost 7 bases and 3 bases respectively, with 8 bases between them. CDR3 length: 11 residues. CDR3 region: CSGGRTDTQYF. CDR3 DNA sequence: TGCAGCGGTGGACGTACAGATACGCAGTATTTT.

There are many counts of this clonotype. The gene calls are TRBV9 and TRBJ2-3; D is perhaps TRBD1 or TRBD2 (5 bases each). The CDR3 is made up of 16 amino acids. CDR1 is SGDLS and CDR2 is YYNGEE in the germline V gene. V was trimmed by 4 bases and J by 7 bases, leaving 22 bases between them. The CDR3 protein is CASSPPRDLFGNTQYF. The DNA for the CDR3 is TGTGCCAGCAGCCCACCTCGGGACCTTTTTGGTAATACGCAGTATTTT.

This clonotype was counted many times. The rearrangement uses TRBV6-5 and TRBJ2-5; 7 bases line up with TRBD2. The junction had 5 bases not matched to a gene; V was cut back by 7 bases and J by 6 bases. Per the germline V gene, CDR1 is MNHEY and CDR2 is SVGAGI. The CDR3 totals 12 residues. CDR3 sequence reads: CASTGGSKTQYF. CDR3 in DNA: TGTGCCAGCACTGGCGGGAGTAAGACCCAGTACTTC.

The rearrangement links TRBV4-1 to TRBJ2-7; D gene uncertain. Germline CDR1 and CDR2: MGHRA and YSYEKL. The V end lost 4 bases, the J end lost 4 bases, and 26 bases lay between the germline ends. The CDR3 is 18 residues long. CDR3: CASSPYITEGIGLYEQYF. The CDR3 coding sequence is TGCGCCAGCAGCCCGTATATAACAGAAGGGATAGGGCTTTACGAGCAGTACTTC.